Below, 6 T cell receptor beta chains from the same sample are listed, as sequenced in a study of T cells after yellow fever vaccination. TCRdb processed the 5' RACE reads anew with MiXCR; each CDR3 protein has one entry. The sample holds about 120,000 distinct CDR3 sequences, more than 5.5% seen once. The specimen was CD4+ T cells sorted from PBMCs, collected more than 40 days after the first yellow fever vaccination. Receptors originate from a man aged 18 to 30 who received the YFV17D yellow fever vaccine.

In this sample, this clonotype turned up many times. The chain recombines TRBV11-2 with TRBJ2-7, with 9 nucleotides matching TRBD2. The ends lost 6 bases at V and 4 bases at J; junction bases unmatched: 10. CDR1 is SGHAT, CDR2 FQNNGV, per germline. The CDR3 has 15 amino acids. The CDR3 sequence: CASRPTLAGTYEQYF. CDR3 nucleotide sequence: TGTGCCAGCAGGCCCACCCTAGCGGGGACTTACGAGCAGTACTTC.

Many counts were recorded for this clonotype. The chain combines TRBV5-5 with TRBJ2-3, with D uncertain. This CDR3 has 15 residues. The germline V and J ends were trimmed by 1 base and 6 bases, with 15 bases remaining between them. In germline, CDR1 is SGHKS, CDR2 YYEKEE (reference sequence). The DNA for the CDR3 is TGTGCCAGCAGCTTGTCGTCGGTAGCAGCCGATACGCAGTATTTT. Protein product: CASSLSSVAADTQYF.

This chain uses TRBV4-1 with TRBJ1-1, with a possible D match to TRBD1 (5 bases). This CDR3 is built from 14 residues. Germline V gene sequence: CDR1 MGHRA, CDR2 YSYEKL. V lost 9 bases, J lost 0 bases, and 14 bases lay in between. CDR3 amino acids: CASRGLTVNTEAFF. The CDR3 DNA reads as TGCGCCAGTCGGGGCCTAACAGTGAACACTGAAGCTTTCTTT.

This chain links TRBV28 with TRBJ2-3, with TRBD1 as a possible D gene (6 bases). V was trimmed by 6 bases and J by 4 bases, leaving 20 bases between them. The germline gives CDR1 MDHEN, CDR2 SYDVKM. CDR3 length: 16 amino acids. DNA for the CDR3: TGTGCCAGCAGCACAAGGGCCGACAGGAGTCCAGATACGCAGTATTTT. It yields the protein CASSTRADRSPDTQYF.

This clonotype was seen repeatedly, ten times or more. The V and J genes are TRBV6-2 or TRBV6-3 and TRBJ2-2; possibly TRBD1 for D (7 bases). Trimming took 6 bases from V and 5 from J, leaving 13 bases between them. CDR1 is MNHEY and CDR2 is SVGEGT in the germline V gene. The CDR3 loop spans 14 amino acids. The CDR3 here is CASRKTGRTGELFF. The CDR3 DNA follows: TGTGCCAGCAGGAAGACAGGGAGGACCGGGGAGCTGTTTTTT.

The V gene is TRBV19, the J gene TRBJ1-4, with 8 bases that match TRBD1. Germline V gene lookup returns CDR1 LNHDA and CDR2 SQIVND (reference sequence). Trimming at V came to 6 bases and at J to 8 bases, leaving 11 bases not matched to a gene. The CDR3 totals 15 residues. CDR3 residues: CASRTPSTGGEKLFF. CDR3 coding DNA: TGTGCCAGTAGAACCCCGTCAACAGGGGGAGAAAAACTGTTTTTT.